Given below is one TCR beta chain in context. Its cognate antigen is unknown. The germline V gene encodes CDR1 LGHNA and CDR2 YSLEER. Trimming pared 1 base from V and 4 bases from J, leaving 10 bases between. The CDR3 length is 15 residues. The sample comes from a study of T cell responses to AZD1222 COVID-19 vaccine. General study findings and limits: Recipients of AZD1222 seropositive at baseline numbered only 5 or 6.

Sequencing was performed with immunoSEQ multiplex PCR; in TCRdb, only in-frame clones are kept and a portion is missing. This sample yields roughly 140,000 clones, of which around nine tenths are seen a single time; 5% belongs to the top ten. This chain joins TRBV4-3 and TRBJ2-2, with D maybe TRBD2 (6 bases). This sequence originates from an adult in good health. The input for sequencing was peripheral blood, taken on day 0 of AZD1222 vaccination. The chain's CDR3 is CASSQGGGVTGELFF. Written as DNA, the CDR3 is TGCGCCAGCAGCCAAGGGGGCGGGGTCACCGGGGAGCTGTTTTTT.